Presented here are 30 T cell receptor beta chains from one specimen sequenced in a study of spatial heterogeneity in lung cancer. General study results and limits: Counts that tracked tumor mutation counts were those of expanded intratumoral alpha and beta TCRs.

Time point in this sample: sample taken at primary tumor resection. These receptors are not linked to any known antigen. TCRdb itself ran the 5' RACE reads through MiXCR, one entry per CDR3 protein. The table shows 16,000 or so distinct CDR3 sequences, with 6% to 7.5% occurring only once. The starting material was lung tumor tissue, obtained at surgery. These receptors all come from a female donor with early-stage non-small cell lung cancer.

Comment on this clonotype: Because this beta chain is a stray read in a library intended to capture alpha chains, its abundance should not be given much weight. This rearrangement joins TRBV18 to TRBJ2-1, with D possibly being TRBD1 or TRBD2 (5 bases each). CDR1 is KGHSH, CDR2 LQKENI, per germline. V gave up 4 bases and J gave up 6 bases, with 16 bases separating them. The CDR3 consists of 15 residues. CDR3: CASSRPTGGGNEQFF. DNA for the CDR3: TGTGCCAGCTCACGCCCCACAGGAGGTGGCAATGAGCAGTTCTTC.

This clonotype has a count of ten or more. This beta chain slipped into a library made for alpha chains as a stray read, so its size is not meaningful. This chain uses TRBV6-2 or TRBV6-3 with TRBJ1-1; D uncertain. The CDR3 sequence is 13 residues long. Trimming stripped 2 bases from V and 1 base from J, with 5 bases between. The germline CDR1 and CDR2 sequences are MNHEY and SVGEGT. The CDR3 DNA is TGTGCCAGCAGTTACAGGTGGAACACTGAAGCTTTCTTT. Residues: CASSYRWNTEAFF.

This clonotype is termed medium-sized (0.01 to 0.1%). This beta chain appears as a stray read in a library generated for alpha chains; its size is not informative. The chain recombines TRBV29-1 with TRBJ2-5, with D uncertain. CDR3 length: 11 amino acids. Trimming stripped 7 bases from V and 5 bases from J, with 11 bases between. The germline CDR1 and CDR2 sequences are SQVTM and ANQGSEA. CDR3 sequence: CSEKVRETQYF. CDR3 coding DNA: TGCAGCGAAAAGGTCCGGGAGACCCAGTACTTC.

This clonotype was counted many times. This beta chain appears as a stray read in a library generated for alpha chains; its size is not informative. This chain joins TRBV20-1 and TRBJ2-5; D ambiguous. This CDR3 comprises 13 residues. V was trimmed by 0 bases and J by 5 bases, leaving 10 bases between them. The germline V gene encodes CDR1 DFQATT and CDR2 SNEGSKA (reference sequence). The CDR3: CSAREPYWETQYF. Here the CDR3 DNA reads TGCAGTGCTAGAGAGCCGTATTGGGAGACCCAGTACTTC.

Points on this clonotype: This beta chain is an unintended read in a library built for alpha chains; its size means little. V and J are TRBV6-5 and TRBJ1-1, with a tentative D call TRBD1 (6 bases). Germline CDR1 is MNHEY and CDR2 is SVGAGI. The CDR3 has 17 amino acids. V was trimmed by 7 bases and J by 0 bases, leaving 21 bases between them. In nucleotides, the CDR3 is TGTGCCAGCAATAGGTTTGGGACAATGTCTTTGAACACTGAAGCTTTCTTT. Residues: CASNRFGTMSLNTEAFF.

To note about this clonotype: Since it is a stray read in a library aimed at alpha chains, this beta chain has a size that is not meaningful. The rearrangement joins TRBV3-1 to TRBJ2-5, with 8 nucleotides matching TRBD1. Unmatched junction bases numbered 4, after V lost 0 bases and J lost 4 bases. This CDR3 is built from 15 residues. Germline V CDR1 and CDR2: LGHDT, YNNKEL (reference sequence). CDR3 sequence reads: CASSQDRGQGETQYF. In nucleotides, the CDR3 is TGTGCCAGCAGCCAAGACAGGGGGCAGGGAGAGACCCAGTACTTC.

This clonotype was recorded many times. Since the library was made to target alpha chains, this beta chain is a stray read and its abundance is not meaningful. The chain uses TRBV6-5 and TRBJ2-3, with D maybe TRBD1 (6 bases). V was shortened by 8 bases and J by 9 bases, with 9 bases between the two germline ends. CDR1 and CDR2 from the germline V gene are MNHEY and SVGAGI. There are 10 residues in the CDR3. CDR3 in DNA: TGTGCCAGCGGGGGCCCAACGCAGTATTTT. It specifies CASGGPTQYF.

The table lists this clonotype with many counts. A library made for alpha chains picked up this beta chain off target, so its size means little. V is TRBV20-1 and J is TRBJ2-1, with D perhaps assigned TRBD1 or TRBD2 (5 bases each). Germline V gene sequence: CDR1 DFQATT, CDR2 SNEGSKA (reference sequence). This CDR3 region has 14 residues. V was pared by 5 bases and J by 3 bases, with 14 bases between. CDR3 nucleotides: TGCAGTGCTCGTCCCGGGACCCTCTACAATGAGCAGTTCTTC. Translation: CSARPGTLYNEQFF.

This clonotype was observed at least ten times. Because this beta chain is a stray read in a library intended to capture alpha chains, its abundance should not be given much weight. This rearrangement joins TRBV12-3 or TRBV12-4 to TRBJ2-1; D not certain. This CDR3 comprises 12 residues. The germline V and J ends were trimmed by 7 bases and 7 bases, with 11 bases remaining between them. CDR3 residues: CASKSRENEQFF. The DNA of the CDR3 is TGTGCCAGCAAGTCGCGCGAGAATGAGCAGTTCTTC.

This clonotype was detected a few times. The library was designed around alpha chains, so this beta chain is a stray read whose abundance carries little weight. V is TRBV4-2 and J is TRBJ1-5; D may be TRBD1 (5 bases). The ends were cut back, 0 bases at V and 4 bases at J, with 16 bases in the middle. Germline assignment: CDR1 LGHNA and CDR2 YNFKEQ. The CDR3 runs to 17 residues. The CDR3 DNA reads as TGTGCCAGCAGCCAAGATCACTCCCAGGGTTGGAATCAGCCCCAGCATTTT. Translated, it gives CASSQDHSQGWNQPQHF.

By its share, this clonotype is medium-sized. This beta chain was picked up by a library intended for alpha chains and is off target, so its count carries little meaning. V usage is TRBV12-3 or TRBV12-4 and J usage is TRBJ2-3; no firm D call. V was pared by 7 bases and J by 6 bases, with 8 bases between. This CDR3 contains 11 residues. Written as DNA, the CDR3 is TGTGCCAGCACCTCGGCGGATACGCAGTATTTT. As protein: CASTSADTQYF.

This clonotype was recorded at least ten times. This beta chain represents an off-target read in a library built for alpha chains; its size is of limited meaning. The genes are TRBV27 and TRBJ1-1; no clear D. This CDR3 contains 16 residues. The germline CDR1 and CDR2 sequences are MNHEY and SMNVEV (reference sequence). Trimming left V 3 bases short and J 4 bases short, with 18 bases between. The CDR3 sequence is CASSFPGGLPGTEAFF. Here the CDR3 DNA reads TGTGCCAGCAGTTTCCCTGGTGGACTGCCGGGCACTGAAGCTTTCTTT.

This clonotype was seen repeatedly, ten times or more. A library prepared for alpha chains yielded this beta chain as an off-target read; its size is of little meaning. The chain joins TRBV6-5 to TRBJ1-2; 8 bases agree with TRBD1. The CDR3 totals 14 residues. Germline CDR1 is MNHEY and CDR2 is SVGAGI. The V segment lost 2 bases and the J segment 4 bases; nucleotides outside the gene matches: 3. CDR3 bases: TGTGCCAGCAGTTACCTCACAGGGGGCTATGGCTACACCTTC. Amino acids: CASSYLTGGYGYTF.

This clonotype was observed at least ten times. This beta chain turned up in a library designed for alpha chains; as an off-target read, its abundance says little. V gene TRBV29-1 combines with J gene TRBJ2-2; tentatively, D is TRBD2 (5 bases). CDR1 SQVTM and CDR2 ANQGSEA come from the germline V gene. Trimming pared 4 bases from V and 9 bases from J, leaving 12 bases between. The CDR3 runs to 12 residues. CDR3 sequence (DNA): TGCAGCGTTGGGGTAGGGAGAAGGGAGCTGTTTTTT. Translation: CSVGVGRRELFF.

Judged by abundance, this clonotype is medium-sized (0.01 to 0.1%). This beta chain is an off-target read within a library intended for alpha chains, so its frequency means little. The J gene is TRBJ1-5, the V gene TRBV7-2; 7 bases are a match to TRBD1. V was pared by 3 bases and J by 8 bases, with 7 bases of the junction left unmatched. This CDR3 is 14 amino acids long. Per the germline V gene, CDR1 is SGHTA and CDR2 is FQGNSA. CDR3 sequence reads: CASSFNRGKEPQHF. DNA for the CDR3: TGTGCCAGCAGCTTCAACAGGGGTAAAGAGCCCCAGCATTTT.

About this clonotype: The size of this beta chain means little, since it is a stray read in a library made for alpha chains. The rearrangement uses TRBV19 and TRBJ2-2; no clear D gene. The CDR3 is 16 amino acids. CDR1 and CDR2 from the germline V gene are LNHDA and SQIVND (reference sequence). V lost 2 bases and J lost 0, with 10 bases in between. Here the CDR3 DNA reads TGTGCCAGTAGTATAAAGAGGAACGCGAACACCGGGGAGCTGTTTTTT. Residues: CASSIKRNANTGELFF.

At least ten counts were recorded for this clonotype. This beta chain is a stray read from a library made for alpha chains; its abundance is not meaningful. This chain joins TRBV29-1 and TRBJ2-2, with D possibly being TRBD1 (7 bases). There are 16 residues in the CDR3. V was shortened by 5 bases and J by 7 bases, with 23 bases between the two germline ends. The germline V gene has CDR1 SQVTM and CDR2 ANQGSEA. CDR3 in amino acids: CSVRSPTGTGDGELFF. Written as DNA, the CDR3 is TGCAGCGTTCGGAGCCCGACAGGGACGGGGGACGGGGAGCTGTTTTTT.

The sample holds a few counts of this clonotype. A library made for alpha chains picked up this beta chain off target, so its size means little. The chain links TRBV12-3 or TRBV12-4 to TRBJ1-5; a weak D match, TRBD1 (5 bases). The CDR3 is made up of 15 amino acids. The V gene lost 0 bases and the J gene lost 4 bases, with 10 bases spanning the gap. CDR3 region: CASSLAGTGNQPQHF. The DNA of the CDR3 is TGTGCCAGCAGTTTAGCGGGAACAGGTAATCAGCCCCAGCATTTT.

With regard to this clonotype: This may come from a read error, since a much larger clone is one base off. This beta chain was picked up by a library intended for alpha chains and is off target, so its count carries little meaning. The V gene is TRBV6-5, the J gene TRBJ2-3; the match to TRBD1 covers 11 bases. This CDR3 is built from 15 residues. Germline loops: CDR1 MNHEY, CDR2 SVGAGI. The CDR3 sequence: CVTTRTGGFTDTQYF. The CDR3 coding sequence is TGTGTCACCACTCGGACAGGGGGCTTCACAGATACGCAGTATTTT.

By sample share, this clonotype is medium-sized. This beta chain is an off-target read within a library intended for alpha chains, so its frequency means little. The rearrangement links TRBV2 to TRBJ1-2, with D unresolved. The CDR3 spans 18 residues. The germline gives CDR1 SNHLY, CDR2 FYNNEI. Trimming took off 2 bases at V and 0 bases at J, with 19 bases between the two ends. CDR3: CASSETRPIGIANYGYTF. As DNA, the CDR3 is TGTGCCAGCAGTGAAACCCGCCCCATTGGGATAGCTAACTATGGCTACACCTTC.

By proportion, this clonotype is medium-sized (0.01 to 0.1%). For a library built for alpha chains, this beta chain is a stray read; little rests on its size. CDR3 coding DNA: TGTGCCAGTAAGGACCTGAGTGGCTATGGCTACACCTTC. Protein: CASKDLSGYGYTF. V usage is TRBV10-3 and J usage is TRBJ1-2; D is unresolved. The ends were cut back, 10 bases at V and 4 bases at J, with 16 bases in the middle. There are 13 residues in the CDR3. CDR1 ENHRY and CDR2 SYGVKD come from the germline V gene.

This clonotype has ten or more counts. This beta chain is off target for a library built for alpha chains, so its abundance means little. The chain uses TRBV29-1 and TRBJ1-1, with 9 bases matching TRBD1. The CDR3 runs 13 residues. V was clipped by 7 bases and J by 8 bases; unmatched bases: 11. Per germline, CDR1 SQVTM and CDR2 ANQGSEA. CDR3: CSGSSGQGLEAFF. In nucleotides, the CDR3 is TGCAGCGGCAGTTCGGGACAGGGTCTCGAAGCTTTCTTT.

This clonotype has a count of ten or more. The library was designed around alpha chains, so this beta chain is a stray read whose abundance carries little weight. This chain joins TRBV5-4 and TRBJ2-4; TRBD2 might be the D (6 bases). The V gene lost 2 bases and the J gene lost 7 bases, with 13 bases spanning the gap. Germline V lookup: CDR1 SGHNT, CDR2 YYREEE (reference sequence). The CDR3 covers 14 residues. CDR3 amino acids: CASSFTGTQNIQYF. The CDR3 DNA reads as TGTGCCAGCAGCTTTACCGGGACTCAGAACATTCAGTACTTC.

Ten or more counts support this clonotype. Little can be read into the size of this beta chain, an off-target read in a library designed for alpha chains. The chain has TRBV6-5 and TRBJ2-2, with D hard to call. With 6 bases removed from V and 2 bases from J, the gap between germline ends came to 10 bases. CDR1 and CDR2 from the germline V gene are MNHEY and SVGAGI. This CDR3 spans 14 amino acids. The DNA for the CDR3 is TGTGCCAGCAGCCGTAGTCTCAACACCGGGGAGCTGTTTTTT. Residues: CASSRSLNTGELFF.

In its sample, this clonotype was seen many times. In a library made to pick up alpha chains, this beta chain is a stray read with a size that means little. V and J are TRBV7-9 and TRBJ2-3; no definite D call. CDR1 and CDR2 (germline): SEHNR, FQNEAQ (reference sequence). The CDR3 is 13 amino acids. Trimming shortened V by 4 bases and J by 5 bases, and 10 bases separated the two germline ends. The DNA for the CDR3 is TGTGCCAGCAGCTCAGGTGTGAAAGATACGCAGTATTTT. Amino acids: CASSSGVKDTQYF. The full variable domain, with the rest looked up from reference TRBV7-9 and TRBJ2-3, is DTGVSQNPRHKITKRGQNVTFRCDPISEHNRLYWYRQTLGQGPEFLTYFQNEAQLEKSRLLSDRFSAERPKGSFSTLEIQRTEQGDSAMYLCASSSGVKDTQYFGPGTRLTVL.

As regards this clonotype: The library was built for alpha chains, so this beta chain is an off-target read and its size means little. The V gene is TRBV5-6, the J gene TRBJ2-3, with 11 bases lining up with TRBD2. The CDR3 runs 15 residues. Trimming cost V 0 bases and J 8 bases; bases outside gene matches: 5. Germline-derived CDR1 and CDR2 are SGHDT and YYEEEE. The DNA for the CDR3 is TGTGCCAGCAGCTTGGGACTAGCGGGGTCGGGTACGCAGTATTTT. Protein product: CASSLGLAGSGTQYF.

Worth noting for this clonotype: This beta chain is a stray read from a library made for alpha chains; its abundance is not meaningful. The CDR3 sequence: CSVKQGETQYF. CDR3 sequence (DNA): TGCAGCGTCAAACAGGGGGAGACCCAGTACTTC. The chain is built from TRBV29-1 and TRBJ2-5; 7 bases map to TRBD1. The J segment lost 5 bases and the V segment lost 6 bases, leaving 3 bases of the junction unmatched. Germline values: CDR1 SQVTM, CDR2 ANQGSEA. This CDR3 comprises 11 residues.

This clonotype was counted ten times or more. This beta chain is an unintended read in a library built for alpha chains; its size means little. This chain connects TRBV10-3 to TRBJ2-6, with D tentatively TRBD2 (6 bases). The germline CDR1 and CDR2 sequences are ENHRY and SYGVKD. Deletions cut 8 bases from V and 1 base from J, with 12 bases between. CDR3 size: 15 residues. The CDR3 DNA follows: TGTGCCATCGCGGCTAGCGAGTCTGGGGCCAACGTCCTGACTTTC. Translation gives CAIAASESGANVLTF.

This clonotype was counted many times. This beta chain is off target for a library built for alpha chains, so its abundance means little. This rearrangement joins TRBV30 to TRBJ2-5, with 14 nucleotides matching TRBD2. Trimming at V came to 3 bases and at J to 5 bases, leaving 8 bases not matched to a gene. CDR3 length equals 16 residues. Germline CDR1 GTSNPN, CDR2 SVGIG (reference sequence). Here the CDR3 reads CAWRRGTSGGEETQYF. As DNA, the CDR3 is TGTGCCTGGAGGCGAGGGACTAGCGGGGGCGAGGAGACCCAGTACTTC. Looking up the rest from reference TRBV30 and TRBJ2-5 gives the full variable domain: SQTIHQWPATLVQPVGSPLSLECTVEGTSNPNLYWYRQAAGRGLQLLFYSVGIGQISSEVPQNLSASRPQDRQFILSSKKLLLSDSGFYLCAWRRGTSGGEETQYFGPGTRLLVL.

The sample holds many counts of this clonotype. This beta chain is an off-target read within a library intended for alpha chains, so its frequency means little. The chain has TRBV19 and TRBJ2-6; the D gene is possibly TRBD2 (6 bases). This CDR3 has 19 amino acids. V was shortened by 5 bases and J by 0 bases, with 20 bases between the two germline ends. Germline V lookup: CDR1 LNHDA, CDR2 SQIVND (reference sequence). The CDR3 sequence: CASSLRREGGFSGANVLTF. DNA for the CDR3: TGTGCCAGTAGTCTCCGGAGAGAGGGAGGCTTCTCTGGGGCCAACGTCCTGACTTTC.